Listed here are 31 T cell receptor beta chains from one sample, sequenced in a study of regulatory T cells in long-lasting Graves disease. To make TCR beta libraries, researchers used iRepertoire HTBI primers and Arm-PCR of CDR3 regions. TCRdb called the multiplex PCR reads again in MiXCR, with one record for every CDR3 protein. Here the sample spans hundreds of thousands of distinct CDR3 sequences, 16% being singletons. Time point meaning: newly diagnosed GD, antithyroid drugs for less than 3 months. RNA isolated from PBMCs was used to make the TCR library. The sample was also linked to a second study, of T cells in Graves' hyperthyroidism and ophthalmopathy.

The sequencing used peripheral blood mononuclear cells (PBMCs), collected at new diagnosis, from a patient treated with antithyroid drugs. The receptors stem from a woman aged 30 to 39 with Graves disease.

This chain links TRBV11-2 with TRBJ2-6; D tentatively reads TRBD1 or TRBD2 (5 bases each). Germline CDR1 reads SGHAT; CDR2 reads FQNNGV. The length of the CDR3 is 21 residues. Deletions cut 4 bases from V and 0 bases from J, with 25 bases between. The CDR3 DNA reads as TGTGCCAGCAGCTCGATACAGCCCAGGGAGATGAAGAGCTCTGGGGCCAACGTCCTGACTTTC. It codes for CASSSIQPREMKSSGANVLTF.

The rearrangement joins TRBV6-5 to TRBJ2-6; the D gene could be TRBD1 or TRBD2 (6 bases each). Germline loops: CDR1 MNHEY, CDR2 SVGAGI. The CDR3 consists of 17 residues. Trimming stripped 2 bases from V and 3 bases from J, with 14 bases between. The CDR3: CASSYQGRPIGANVLTF. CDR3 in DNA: TGTGCCAGCAGTTACCAGGGGAGGCCAATTGGGGCCAACGTCCTGACTTTC.

CDR3 coding DNA: TGCAGCGTTGAAGGTCTTAGGGGTGGCTACACCTTC. This codes for CSVEGLRGGYTF. The V call is TRBV29-1, the J call TRBJ1-2; possible D gene TRBD1, 5 bases. Trimming took 1 base from V and 7 from J, leaving 10 bases between them. Germline assignment: CDR1 SQVTM and CDR2 ANQGSEA. The CDR3 runs to 12 residues.

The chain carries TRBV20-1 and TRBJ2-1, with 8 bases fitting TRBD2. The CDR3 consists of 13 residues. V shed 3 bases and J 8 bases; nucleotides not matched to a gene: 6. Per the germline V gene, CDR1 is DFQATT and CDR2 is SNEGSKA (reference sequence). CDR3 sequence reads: CSASSGAGDEQFF. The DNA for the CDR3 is TGCAGTGCTAGTAGCGGGGCGGGAGATGAGCAGTTCTTC.

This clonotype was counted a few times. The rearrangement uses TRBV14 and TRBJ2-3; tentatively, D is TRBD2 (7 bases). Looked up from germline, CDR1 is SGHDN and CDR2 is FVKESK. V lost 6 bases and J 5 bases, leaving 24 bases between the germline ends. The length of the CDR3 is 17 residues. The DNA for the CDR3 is TGTGCCAGCAGTGGGACACTTATGACTAGCACTGGAGATACGCAGTATTTT. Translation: CASSGTLMTSTGDTQYF.

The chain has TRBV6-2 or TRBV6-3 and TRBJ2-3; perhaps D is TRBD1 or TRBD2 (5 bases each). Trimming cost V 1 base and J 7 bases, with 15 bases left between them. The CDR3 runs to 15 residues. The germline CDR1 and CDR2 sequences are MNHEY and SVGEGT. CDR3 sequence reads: CASSYFGAGNNTQYF. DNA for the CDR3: TGTGCCAGCAGTTACTTCGGGGCCGGGAATAATACGCAGTATTTT.

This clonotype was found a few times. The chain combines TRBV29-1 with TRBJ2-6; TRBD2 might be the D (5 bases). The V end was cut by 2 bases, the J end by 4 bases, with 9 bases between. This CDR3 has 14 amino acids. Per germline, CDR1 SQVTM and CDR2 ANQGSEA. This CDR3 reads CSVESRRGANVLTF. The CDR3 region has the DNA TGCAGCGTTGAAAGCCGGAGGGGGGCCAACGTCCTGACTTTC.

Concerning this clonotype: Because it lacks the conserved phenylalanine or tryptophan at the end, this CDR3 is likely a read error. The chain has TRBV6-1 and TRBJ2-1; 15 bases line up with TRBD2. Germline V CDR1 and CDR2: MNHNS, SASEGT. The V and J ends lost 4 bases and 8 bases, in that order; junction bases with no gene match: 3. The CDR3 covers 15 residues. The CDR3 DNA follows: TGTGCCAGCAGTGGGGGACTAGCGGGAGGTCATGAGCAGTTCCTC. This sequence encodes CASSGGLAGGHEQFL.

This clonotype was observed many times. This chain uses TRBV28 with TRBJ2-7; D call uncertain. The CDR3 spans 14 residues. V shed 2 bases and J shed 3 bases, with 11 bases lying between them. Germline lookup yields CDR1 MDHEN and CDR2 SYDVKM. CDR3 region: CASSLPTGNYEQYF. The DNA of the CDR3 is TGTGCCAGCAGTTTACCTACTGGGAACTACGAGCAGTACTTC.

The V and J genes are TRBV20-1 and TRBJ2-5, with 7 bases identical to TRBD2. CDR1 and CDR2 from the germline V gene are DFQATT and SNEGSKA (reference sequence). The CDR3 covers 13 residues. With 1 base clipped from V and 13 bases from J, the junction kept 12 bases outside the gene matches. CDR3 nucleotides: TGCAGTGCTAGAGGAGGACTAGAGGTCGTACGGTACTTC. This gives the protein CSARGGLEVVRYF.

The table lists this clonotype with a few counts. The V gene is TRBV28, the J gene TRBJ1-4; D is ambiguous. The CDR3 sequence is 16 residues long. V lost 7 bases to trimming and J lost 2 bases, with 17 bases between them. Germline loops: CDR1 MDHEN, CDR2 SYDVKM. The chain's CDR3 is CASTPGPGETNEKLFF. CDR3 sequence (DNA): TGTGCCAGCACCCCTGGACCGGGCGAGACTAATGAAAAACTGTTTTTT.

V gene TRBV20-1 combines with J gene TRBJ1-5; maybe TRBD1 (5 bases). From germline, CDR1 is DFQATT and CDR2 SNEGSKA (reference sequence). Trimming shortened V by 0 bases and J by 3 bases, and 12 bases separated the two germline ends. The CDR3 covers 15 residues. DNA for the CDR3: TGCAGTGCTAGAGATGCCCGAGGGGTCAATCAGCCCCAGCATTTT. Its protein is CSARDARGVNQPQHF.

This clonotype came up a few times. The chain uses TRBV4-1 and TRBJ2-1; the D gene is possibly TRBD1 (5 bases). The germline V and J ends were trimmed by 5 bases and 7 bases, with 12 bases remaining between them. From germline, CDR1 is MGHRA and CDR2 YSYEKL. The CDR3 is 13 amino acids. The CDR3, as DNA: TGCGCCAGCAGCATTACAGGTTGGAATGAGCAGTTCTTC. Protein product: CASSITGWNEQFF.

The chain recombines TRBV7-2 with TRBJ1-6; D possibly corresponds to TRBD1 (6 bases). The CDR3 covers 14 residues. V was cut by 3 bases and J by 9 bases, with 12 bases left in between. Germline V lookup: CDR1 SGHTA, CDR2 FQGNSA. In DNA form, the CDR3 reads TGTGCCAGCAGCTTTTCCGGGGGCGGTTCACCCCTCCACTTT. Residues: CASSFSGGGSPLHF.

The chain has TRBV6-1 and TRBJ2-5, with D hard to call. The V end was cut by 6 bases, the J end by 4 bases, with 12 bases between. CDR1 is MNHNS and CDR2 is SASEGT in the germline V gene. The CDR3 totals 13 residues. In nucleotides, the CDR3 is TGTGCCAGCAGCCGGGTTCCGGCAGAGACCCAGTACTTC. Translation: CASSRVPAETQYF.

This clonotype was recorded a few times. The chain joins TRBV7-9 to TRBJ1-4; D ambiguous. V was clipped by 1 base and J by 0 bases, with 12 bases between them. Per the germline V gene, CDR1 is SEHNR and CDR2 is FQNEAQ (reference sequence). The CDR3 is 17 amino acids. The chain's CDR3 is CASSLDGLWATNEKLFF. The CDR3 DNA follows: TGTGCCAGCAGCTTAGACGGGTTGTGGGCAACTAATGAAAAACTGTTTTTT.

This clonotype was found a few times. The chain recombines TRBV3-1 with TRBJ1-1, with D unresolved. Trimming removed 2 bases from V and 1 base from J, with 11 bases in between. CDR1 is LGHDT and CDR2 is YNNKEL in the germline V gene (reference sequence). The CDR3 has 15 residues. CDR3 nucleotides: TGTGCCAGCAGCCAACGGGCGGGTTGGAACACTGAAGCTTTCTTT. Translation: CASSQRAGWNTEAFF.

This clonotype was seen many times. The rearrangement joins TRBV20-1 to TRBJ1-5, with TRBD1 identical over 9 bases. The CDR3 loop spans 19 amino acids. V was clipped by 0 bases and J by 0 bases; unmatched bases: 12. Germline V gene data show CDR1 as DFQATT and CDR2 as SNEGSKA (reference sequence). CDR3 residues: CSARERPGQGKSSNQPQHF. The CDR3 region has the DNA TGCAGTGCTAGAGAACGACCGGGACAGGGAAAGAGTAGCAATCAGCCCCAGCATTTT.

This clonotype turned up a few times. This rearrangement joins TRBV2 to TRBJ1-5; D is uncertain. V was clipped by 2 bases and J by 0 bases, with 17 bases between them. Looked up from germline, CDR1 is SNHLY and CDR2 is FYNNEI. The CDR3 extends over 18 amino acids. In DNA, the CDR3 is TGTGCCAGCAGTGAATCTAAAGGACCGCTGTATAGCAATCAGCCCCAGCATTTT. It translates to CASSESKGPLYSNQPQHF.

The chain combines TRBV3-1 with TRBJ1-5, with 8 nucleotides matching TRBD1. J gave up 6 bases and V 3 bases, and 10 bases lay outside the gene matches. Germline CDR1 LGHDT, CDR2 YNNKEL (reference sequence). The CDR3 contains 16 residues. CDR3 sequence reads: CASSHHPDRDTQPQHF. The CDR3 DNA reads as TGTGCCAGCAGCCACCACCCGGACAGGGACACTCAGCCCCAGCATTTT. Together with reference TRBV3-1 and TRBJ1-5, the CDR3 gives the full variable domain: DTAVSQTPKYLVTQMGNDKSIKCEQNLGHDTMYWYKQDSKKFLKIMFSYNNKELIINETVPNRFSPKSPDKAHLNLHINSLELGDSAVYFCASSHHPDRDTQPQHFGDGTRLSIL.

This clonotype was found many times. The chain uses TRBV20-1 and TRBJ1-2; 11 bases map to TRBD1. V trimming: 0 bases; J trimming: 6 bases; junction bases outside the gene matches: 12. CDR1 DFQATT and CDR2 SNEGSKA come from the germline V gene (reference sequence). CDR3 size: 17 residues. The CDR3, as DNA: TGCAGTGCTAGAGATCCAAGGACAGGGGGCTGGGCGGATGGCTACACCTTC. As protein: CSARDPRTGGWADGYTF.

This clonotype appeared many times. CDR3 in DNA: TGTGCCAGCAGCTTAGCGGGAACCTCACAGGGTTTGTATGGCTACACCTTC. The encoded protein is CASSLAGTSQGLYGYTF. The rearrangement links TRBV7-9 to TRBJ1-2, with a possible D match to TRBD1 (6 bases). The V end lost 0 bases, the J end lost 5 bases, and 19 bases lay between the germline ends. In germline, CDR1 is SEHNR, CDR2 FQNEAQ (reference sequence). The CDR3 runs 17 residues.

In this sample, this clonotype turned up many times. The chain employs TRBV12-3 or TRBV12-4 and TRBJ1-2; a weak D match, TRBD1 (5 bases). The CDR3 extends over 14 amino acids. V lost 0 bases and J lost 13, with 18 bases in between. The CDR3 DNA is TGTGCCAGCAGTTTAGCGGGTACAGGAAGGGCTCCCACCTTC. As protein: CASSLAGTGRAPTF.

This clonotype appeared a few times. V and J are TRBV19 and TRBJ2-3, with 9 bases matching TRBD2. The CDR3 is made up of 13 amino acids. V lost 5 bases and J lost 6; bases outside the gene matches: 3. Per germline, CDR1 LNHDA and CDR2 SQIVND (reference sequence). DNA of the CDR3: TGTGCCAGTAGTGTGACTAGCGGCGATACGCAGTATTTT. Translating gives CASSVTSGDTQYF.

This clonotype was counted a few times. CDR3 in DNA: TGCAGTGCTAGACTGGGACTAGCCGGCACAGATACGCAGTATTTT. Amino acids: CSARLGLAGTDTQYF. The J gene is TRBJ2-3, the V gene TRBV20-1, with 9 bases that match TRBD2. The CDR3 totals 15 residues. The germline V gene encodes CDR1 DFQATT and CDR2 SNEGSKA (reference sequence). V lost 2 bases, J lost 1 base, and 4 bases stayed unmatched.

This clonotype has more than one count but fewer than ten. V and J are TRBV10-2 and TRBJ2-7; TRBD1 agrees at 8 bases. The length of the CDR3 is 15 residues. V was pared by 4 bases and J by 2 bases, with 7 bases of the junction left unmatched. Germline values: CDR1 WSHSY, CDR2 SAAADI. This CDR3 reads CASSAGGEGPYEQYF. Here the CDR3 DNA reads TGCGCCAGCAGTGCAGGGGGCGAGGGTCCCTACGAGCAGTACTTC.

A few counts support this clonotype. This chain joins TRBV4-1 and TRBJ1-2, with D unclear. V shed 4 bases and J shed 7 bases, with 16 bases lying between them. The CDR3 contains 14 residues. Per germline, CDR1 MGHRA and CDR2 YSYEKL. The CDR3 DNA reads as TGCGCCAGCAGCCTCGACCAAGGCGGAATTGGCTACACCTTC. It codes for CASSLDQGGIGYTF.

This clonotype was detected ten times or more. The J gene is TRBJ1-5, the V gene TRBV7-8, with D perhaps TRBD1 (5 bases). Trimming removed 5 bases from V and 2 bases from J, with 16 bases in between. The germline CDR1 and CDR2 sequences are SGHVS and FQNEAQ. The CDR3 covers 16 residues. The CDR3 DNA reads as TGTGCCAGCAGCCCACGACAGAGTGATGGCAATCAGCCCCAGCATTTT. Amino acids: CASSPRQSDGNQPQHF. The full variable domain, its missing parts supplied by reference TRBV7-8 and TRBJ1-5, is GAGVSQSPRYKVAKRGQDVALRCDPISGHVSLFWYQQALGQGPEFLTYFQNEAQLDKSGLPSDRFFAERPEGSVSTLKIQRTQQEDSAVYLCASSPRQSDGNQPQHFGDGTRLSIL.

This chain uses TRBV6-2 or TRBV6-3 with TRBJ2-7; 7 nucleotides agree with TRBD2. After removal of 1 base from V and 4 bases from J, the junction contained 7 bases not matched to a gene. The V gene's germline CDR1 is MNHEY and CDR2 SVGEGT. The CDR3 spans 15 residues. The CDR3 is CASSYLREGSYEQYF. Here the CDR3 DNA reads TGTGCCAGCAGTTACTTGAGGGAGGGGTCGTACGAGCAGTACTTC.

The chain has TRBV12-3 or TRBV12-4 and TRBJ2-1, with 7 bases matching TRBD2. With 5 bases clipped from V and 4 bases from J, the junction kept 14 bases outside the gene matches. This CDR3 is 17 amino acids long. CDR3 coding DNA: TGTGCCAGCAGTCCCCCCCGGAGAGCGGGGCCTTACAATGAGCAGTTCTTC. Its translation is CASSPPRRAGPYNEQFF.

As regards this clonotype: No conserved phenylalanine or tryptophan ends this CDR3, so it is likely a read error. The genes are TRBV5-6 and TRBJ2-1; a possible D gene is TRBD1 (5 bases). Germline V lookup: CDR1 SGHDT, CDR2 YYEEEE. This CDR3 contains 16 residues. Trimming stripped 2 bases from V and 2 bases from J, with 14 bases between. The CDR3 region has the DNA TGTGCCAGCAGCTTTGAAGGGGCGCTTACCTACAATGAGCAGTTCCTC. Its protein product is CASSFEGALTYNEQFL.